This T cell receptor (beta chain) was obtained from a study of T cells expressing NK-cell markers. TCR beta libraries carry UMIs added by 5'RACE template switching. For each CDR3 protein, TCRdb gives one entry from its re-call of the 5' RACE reads, without DNA. The ten top clones account for approximately 6.8%, within a sample of more than 400,000 distinct CDR3 sequences. Concerning this clonotype: What it binds is not known.

Findings of the study overall: Similarly, these clonotypes led the CD3+CD56-NKG2C+ fraction as well in a handful of donors.

This sequence was found in a woman aged 18 to 75 in good health. The sequenced material came from blood T cells: a sorted CD56 or NKG2C T cell subset, CD4+ or CD8+ T cells, or bulk PBMC T cells (not recorded which).

This CDR3 is CASSLTMADQFF. The chain employs TRBV12-3 or TRBV12-4 and TRBJ2-1. The CDR3 is 12 residues long.